The source of this T cell receptor beta chain is a study of T cells in Graves' hyperthyroidism and ophthalmopathy. Ophthalmopathy patients all had a Clinical Activity Score of at least 3, a NOSPECS grade of at least 4 and disease under 3 months old. The PBMCs were sourced from fresh peripheral blood (approximately 9 ml). This clonotype occurred many times. Its antigen is unidentified. Trimming removed 3 bases from V and 3 bases from J; junction bases left unmatched: 5. CDR1 is SGHTA, CDR2 FQGNSA, per germline. CDR3 length: 15 residues. TCR beta CDR3 regions were amplified from RNA. Primed by the HTBI set, a first-round RT-PCR was run on the TCR CDR3. TCRdb used MiXCR to reprocess the multiplex PCR reads, holding one entry per CDR3 protein. The table has 450,000 to 550,000 distinct CDR3 sequences, less than 25% seen once. Study-level findings and limits: Clonotypes that were expanded in thyroid above 0.001 mostly appeared in blood too.

The source material was blood. This TCR was recovered from a woman in her thirties with Graves' ophthalmopathy. The genes are TRBV7-2 and TRBJ1-5, with TRBD1 identical over 7 bases. CDR3 loop: CASSFKGGLNQPQHF. The CDR3 DNA reads TGTGCCAGCAGCTTTAAAGGGGGCCTCAATCAGCCCCAGCATTTT.